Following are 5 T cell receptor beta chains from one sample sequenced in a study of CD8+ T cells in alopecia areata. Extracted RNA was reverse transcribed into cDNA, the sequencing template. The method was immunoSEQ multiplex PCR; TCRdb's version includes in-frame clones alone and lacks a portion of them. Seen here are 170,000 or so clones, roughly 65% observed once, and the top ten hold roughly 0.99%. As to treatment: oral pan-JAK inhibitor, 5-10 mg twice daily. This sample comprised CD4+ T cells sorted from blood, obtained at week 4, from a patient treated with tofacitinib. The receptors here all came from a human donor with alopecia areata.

CDR3 sequence (DNA): TGCAGCGTTGAGGGGGGGGTTCGCGCCTACAATGAGCAGTTCTTC. Translation: CSVEGGVRAYNEQFF. This chain joins TRBV29-1 and TRBJ2-1; 7 nucleotides agree with TRBD2. CDR1 and CDR2 (germline): SQVTM, ANQGSEA. V dropped 3 bases and J dropped 2; count of bases not matched to a gene: 7. The length of the CDR3 is 15 residues.

The DNA for the CDR3 is TGTGCCTGGAGTGTAGGGGGGCGCAACTATGGCTACACCTTC. Its translation is CAWSVGGRNYGYTF. The chain couples TRBV30 to TRBJ1-2, with a tentative D call TRBD1 (6 bases). Trimming removed 0 bases at V and 2 bases at J, with 10 bases between. The CDR3 covers 14 residues. Per the germline V gene, CDR1 is GTSNPN and CDR2 is SVGIG (reference sequence).

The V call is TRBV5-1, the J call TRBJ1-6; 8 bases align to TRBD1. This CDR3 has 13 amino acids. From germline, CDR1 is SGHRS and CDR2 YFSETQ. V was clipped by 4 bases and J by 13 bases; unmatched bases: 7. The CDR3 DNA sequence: TGCGCCAGCAGCCTGACAGGGGAGTCCCCCCTCCACTTT. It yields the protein CASSLTGESPLHF. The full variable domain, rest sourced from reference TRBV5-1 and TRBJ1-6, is KAGVTQTPRYLIKTRGQQVTLSCSPISGHRSVSWYQQTPGQGLQFLFEYFSETQRNKGNFPGRFSGRQFSNSRSEMNVSTLELGDSALYLCASSLTGESPLHFGNGTRLTVT.

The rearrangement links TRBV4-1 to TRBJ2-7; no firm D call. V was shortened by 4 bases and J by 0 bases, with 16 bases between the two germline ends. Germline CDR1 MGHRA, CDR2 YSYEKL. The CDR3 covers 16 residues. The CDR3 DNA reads TGCGCCAGCAGCCGCGGTTACTGGACCAGCTCCTACGAGCAGTACTTC. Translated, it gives CASSRGYWTSSYEQYF.

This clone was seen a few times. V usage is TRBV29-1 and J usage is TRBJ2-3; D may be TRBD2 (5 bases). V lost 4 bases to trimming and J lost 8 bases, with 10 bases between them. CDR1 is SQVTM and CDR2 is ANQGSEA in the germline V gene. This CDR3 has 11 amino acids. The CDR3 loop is CSVAEAGTQYF. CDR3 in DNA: TGCAGCGTTGCTGAGGCGGGTACGCAGTATTTT.